The 14 T cell receptor beta chains below come from one sample, sequenced in a study of cytomegalovirus exposure and HLA in healthy donors. The PCR employed 60 Vbeta primers together with 13 Jbeta primers. Libraries were prepared by immunoSEQ multiplex PCR; TCRdb keeps only in-frame clonotypes and omits some of them. The data contain approximately 100,000 clones, roughly 80% of them seen just once; the ten biggest clones take up approximately 5.1%. Sequenced material: PBMCs. Receptors originate from a female donor in good health and CMV-seropositive.

This chain connects TRBV9 to TRBJ2-1, with D perhaps TRBD2 (7 bases). The CDR3 length is 15 residues. V shed 3 bases and J shed 3 bases, with 13 bases lying between them. CDR1 SGDLS and CDR2 YYNGEE come from the germline V gene. The CDR3 sequence is CASSARGGRYNEQFF. Here the CDR3 DNA reads TGTGCCAGCAGCGCCCGCGGGGGCCGCTACAATGAGCAGTTCTTC.

The J gene is TRBJ1-1, the V gene TRBV11-3; unclear D gene. CDR1 and CDR2 (germline): SGHNT, YENEEA. This CDR3 has 14 residues. Trimming cost V 0 bases and J 5 bases, with 10 bases left between them. In nucleotides, the CDR3 is TGTGCCAGCAGCTTAGAGGGAGTGGGAACTGAAGCTTTCTTT. Residues: CASSLEGVGTEAFF.

DNA of the CDR3: TGTGCCAGCAGCTTAGCAGGGAGGAGCGGTGGTAATGAAAAACTGTTTTTT. Its protein product is CASSLAGRSGGNEKLFF. The chain has TRBV11-2 and TRBJ1-4; possible D gene TRBD1, 5 bases. V lost 1 base and J lost 4, with 16 bases in between. The CDR3 length is 17 residues. Germline CDR1 SGHAT, CDR2 FQNNGV.

The chain couples TRBV2 to TRBJ1-2; D is undetermined. V gave up 6 bases and J gave up 3 bases, with 5 bases separating them. Germline lookup yields CDR1 SNHLY and CDR2 FYNNEI. This CDR3 is 11 amino acids long. CDR3 coding DNA: TGTGCCAGCAGAGTAGACTATGGCTACACCTTC. As protein: CASRVDYGYTF.

The chain is built from TRBV5-1 and TRBJ1-1; 9 bases map to TRBD1. Germline V lookup: CDR1 SGHRS, CDR2 YFSETQ. Trimming took 4 bases from V and 5 from J; bases not matched to a gene: 6. The CDR3 contains 14 residues. CDR3 coding DNA: TGCGCCAGCAGCGTACAGGGGGCTCGGACTGAAGCTTTCTTT. Translation: CASSVQGARTEAFF. The whole variable domain, filled in from reference TRBV5-1 and TRBJ1-1, reads KAGVTQTPRYLIKTRGQQVTLSCSPISGHRSVSWYQQTPGQGLQFLFEYFSETQRNKGNFPGRFSGRQFSNSRSEMNVSTLELGDSALYLCASSVQGARTEAFFGQGTRLTVV.

This chain links TRBV11-3 with TRBJ2-1, with TRBD1 matching 9 bases. V lost 5 bases, J lost 3 bases, and 8 bases stayed unmatched. This CDR3 spans 16 amino acids. CDR1 is SGHNT and CDR2 is YENEEA in the germline V gene. The CDR3 here is CASSPRGQGGYNEQFF. The CDR3 DNA is TGTGCCAGCAGCCCGAGGGGACAGGGAGGCTACAATGAGCAGTTCTTC.

This clone appeared a few times. The chain links TRBV6-1 to TRBJ1-2; 9 bases agree with TRBD1. This CDR3 contains 14 residues. Germline CDR1 MNHNS, CDR2 SASEGT. V dropped 2 bases and J dropped 7; count of bases not matched to a gene: 5. CDR3: CASSERGTGSGYTF. The DNA of the CDR3 is TGTGCCAGCAGTGAAAGGGGGACAGGGAGTGGCTACACCTTC.

This rearrangement joins TRBV27 to TRBJ2-1, with 8 bases identical to TRBD2. The CDR3 spans 16 residues. Germline values: CDR1 MNHEY, CDR2 SMNVEV (reference sequence). Trimming cost V 5 bases and J 4 bases; bases outside gene matches: 10. The CDR3 nucleotides are TGTGCCAGCAGTGGGCAGGGGCGGGGGGAATACAATGAGCAGTTCTTC. Translated: CASSGQGRGEYNEQFF.

V usage is TRBV28 and J usage is TRBJ1-1, with 7 bases fitting TRBD1. Looked up from germline, CDR1 is MDHEN and CDR2 is SYDVKM. V was clipped by 4 bases and J by 9 bases; unmatched bases: 11. This CDR3 is built from 14 residues. The CDR3 coding sequence is TGTGCCAGCAGTTCGACAGGGACAGTCGATAAAGCTTTCTTT. This translates into CASSSTGTVDKAFF. The full variable domain, its missing parts supplied by reference TRBV28 and TRBJ1-1, is DVKVTQSSRYLVKRTGEKVFLECVQDMDHENMFWYRQDPGLGLRLIYFSYDVKMKEKGDIPEGYSVSREKKERFSLILESASTNQTSMYLCASSSTGTVDKAFFGQGTRLTVV.

For the CDR3, the DNA is TGTGCCAGCAGCGGCCGGCGGGACCTCACTGAAGCTTTCTTT. It translates to CASSGRRDLTEAFF. The chain is built from TRBV9 and TRBJ1-1; a weak D match, TRBD1 (5 bases). This CDR3 spans 14 amino acids. Per the germline V gene, CDR1 is SGDLS and CDR2 is YYNGEE. Trimming stripped 3 bases from V and 4 bases from J, with 13 bases between. The whole variable domain, filled in from reference TRBV9 and TRBJ1-1, reads DSGVTQTPKHLITATGQRVTLRCSPRSGDLSVYWYQQSLDQGLQFLIQYYNGEERAKGNILERFSAQQFPDLHSELNLSSLELGDSALYFCASSGRRDLTEAFFGQGTRLTVV.

The V gene is TRBV2, the J gene TRBJ1-5; possibly TRBD1 for D (6 bases). This CDR3 contains 15 residues. V was clipped by 6 bases and J by 2 bases, with 14 bases between them. Germline CDR1 and CDR2: SNHLY and FYNNEI. CDR3 loop: CASSPRGTGNQPQHF. The CDR3 DNA sequence: TGTGCCAGCAGCCCCAGGGGAACCGGCAATCAGCCCCAGCATTTT.

CDR3 region: CASSSGLAVAETQYF. CDR3 in DNA: TGTGCCAGTAGCTCTGGACTAGCGGTGGCAGAGACCCAGTACTTC. The chain has TRBV19 and TRBJ2-5, with 10 positions matching TRBD2. There are 15 residues in the CDR3. From germline, CDR1 is LNHDA and CDR2 SQIVND (reference sequence). With V trimmed by 6 bases and J by 4 bases, 8 bases remained unmatched.

The rearrangement links TRBV2 to TRBJ2-5, with D possibly being TRBD2 (6 bases). CDR3 size: 13 residues. V was cut by 6 bases and J by 4 bases, with 12 bases left in between. Germline CDR1 and CDR2: SNHLY and FYNNEI. CDR3 protein: CASSWGERETQYF. In DNA, the CDR3 is TGTGCCAGCAGCTGGGGGGAGAGAGAGACCCAGTACTTC. The full variable domain, in which reference TRBV2 and TRBJ2-5 provide the parts outside the CDR3, is EPEVTQTPSHQVTQMGQEVILRCVPISNHLYFYWYRQILGQKVEFLVSFYNNEISEKSEIFDDQFSVERPDGSNFTLKIRSTKLEDSAMYFCASSWGERETQYFGPGTRLLVL.

The genes are TRBV5-4 and TRBJ1-4, with a possible D match to TRBD1 (6 bases). V lost 4 bases and J lost 8, with 15 bases in between. The CDR3 has 14 residues. The germline V gene encodes CDR1 SGHNT and CDR2 YYREEE (reference sequence). CDR3 sequence: CASSIQGFEEKLFF. DNA for the CDR3: TGTGCCAGCAGCATACAGGGTTTCGAGGAAAAACTGTTTTTT.